These 7 T cell receptor beta chains were all obtained from the same sample, sequenced in a study of Graves' ophthalmopathy and Graves' hyperthyroidism. Researchers took RNA transcripts and amplified TCR beta CDR3 regions from them. An initial RT-PCR round employing HTBI primers preceded a second-round multiplex PCR. TCRdb re-called the multiplex PCR reads with MiXCR, one entry per CDR3 protein. The sample carries over a million distinct CDR3 sequences, about two fifths recorded once. The sample taken for sequencing was peripheral blood or thyroid tissue (not recorded which). Receptors were obtained from an adult man with Graves' hyperthyroidism.

This clonotype was recorded at least ten times. The gene calls are TRBV7-2 and TRBJ1-5; weak D call: TRBD1 (5 bases). The V end was cut by 6 bases, the J end by 6 bases, with 12 bases between. CDR1 SGHTA and CDR2 FQGNSA come from the germline V gene. This CDR3 spans 13 amino acids. The CDR3 spells CASSLARGQPQHF. The DNA of the CDR3 is TGTGCCAGCAGTCTCGCGAGGGGTCAGCCCCAGCATTTT.

This clonotype was detected a few times. V is TRBV29-1 and J is TRBJ2-5; TRBD2 agrees at 15 bases. The V and J ends lost 8 bases and 5 bases, in that order; junction bases with no gene match: 6. The germline V gene has CDR1 SQVTM and CDR2 ANQGSEA. The CDR3 extends over 14 amino acids. Written as DNA, the CDR3 is TGCAGCAGTTGGACTAGCGGGGGGGCGGAGACCCAGTACTTC. Translated: CSSWTSGGAETQYF. The whole variable domain, filled in from reference TRBV29-1 and TRBJ2-5, reads SAVISQKPSRDICQRGTSLTIQCQVDSQVTMMFWYRQQPGQSLTLIATANQGSEATYESGFVIDKFPISRPNLTFSTLTVSNMSPEDSSIYLCSSWTSGGAETQYFGPGTRLLVL.

This clonotype was seen more than once but under ten times. The V call is TRBV5-1, the J call TRBJ2-7; D call uncertain. Trimming took 0 bases from V and 0 from J, leaving 10 bases between them. Germline V CDR1 and CDR2: SGHRS, YFSETQ. The CDR3 is 15 residues long. The CDR3 sequence is CASSLDGQSSYEQYF. Here the CDR3 DNA reads TGCGCCAGCAGCTTGGACGGCCAGAGCTCCTACGAGCAGTACTTC.

Worth noting for this clonotype: It is likely a read error, because the conserved phenylalanine at the end of the CDR3 is missing. It is unclear where the CDR3 begins or ends on the DNA, so no DNA is shown, and the CDR3 is as TCRdb lists it. The chain recombines TRBV4-3 with TRBJ1-4; the listed D gene, TRBD1, was not tested against the DNA. The V gene's germline CDR1 is LGHNA and CDR2 YSLEER. Termini included, the CDR3 measures 8 amino acids. CDR3 region: CASSAGRQ.

The table lists this clonotype with many counts. The chain joins TRBV5-6 to TRBJ2-5; 9 bases map to TRBD1. J gave up 5 bases and V 3 bases, and 8 bases lay outside the gene matches. This CDR3 has 15 amino acids. Germline CDR1 reads SGHDT; CDR2 reads YYEEEE. The DNA for the CDR3 is TGTGCCAGCAGCTCTCTGGGACAGGGTCTGGAGACCCAGTACTTC. Amino acids: CASSSLGQGLETQYF.

In its sample, this clonotype was seen many times. The chain carries TRBV20-1 and TRBJ1-2, with TRBD1 as a possible D gene (5 bases). V shed 0 bases and J shed 7 bases, with 12 bases lying between them. The CDR3 is 13 residues long. Germline CDR1 DFQATT, CDR2 SNEGSKA (reference sequence). The CDR3 coding sequence is TGCAGTGCTAGAGATGCAGGGTATGGTGGCTACACCTTC. Amino acids: CSARDAGYGGYTF.

This clonotype occurred many times. The chain employs TRBV7-7 and TRBJ2-5; D is uncertain. CDR1 is SSHAT and CDR2 is FNYEAQ in the germline V gene (reference sequence). The CDR3 consists of 13 residues. Trimming cost V 2 bases and J 3 bases, with 7 bases left between them. CDR3 sequence: CASSLFTEETQYF. CDR3 coding DNA: TGTGCCAGCAGCTTATTTACGGAAGAGACCCAGTACTTC. Full variable domain (outside the CDR3, taken from reference TRBV7-7 and TRBJ2-5): GAGVSQSPRYKVTKRGQDVTLRCDPISSHATLYWYQQALGQGPEFLTYFNYEAQPDKSGLPSDRFSAERPEGSISTLTIQRTEQRDSAMYRCASSLFTEETQYFGPGTRLLVL.